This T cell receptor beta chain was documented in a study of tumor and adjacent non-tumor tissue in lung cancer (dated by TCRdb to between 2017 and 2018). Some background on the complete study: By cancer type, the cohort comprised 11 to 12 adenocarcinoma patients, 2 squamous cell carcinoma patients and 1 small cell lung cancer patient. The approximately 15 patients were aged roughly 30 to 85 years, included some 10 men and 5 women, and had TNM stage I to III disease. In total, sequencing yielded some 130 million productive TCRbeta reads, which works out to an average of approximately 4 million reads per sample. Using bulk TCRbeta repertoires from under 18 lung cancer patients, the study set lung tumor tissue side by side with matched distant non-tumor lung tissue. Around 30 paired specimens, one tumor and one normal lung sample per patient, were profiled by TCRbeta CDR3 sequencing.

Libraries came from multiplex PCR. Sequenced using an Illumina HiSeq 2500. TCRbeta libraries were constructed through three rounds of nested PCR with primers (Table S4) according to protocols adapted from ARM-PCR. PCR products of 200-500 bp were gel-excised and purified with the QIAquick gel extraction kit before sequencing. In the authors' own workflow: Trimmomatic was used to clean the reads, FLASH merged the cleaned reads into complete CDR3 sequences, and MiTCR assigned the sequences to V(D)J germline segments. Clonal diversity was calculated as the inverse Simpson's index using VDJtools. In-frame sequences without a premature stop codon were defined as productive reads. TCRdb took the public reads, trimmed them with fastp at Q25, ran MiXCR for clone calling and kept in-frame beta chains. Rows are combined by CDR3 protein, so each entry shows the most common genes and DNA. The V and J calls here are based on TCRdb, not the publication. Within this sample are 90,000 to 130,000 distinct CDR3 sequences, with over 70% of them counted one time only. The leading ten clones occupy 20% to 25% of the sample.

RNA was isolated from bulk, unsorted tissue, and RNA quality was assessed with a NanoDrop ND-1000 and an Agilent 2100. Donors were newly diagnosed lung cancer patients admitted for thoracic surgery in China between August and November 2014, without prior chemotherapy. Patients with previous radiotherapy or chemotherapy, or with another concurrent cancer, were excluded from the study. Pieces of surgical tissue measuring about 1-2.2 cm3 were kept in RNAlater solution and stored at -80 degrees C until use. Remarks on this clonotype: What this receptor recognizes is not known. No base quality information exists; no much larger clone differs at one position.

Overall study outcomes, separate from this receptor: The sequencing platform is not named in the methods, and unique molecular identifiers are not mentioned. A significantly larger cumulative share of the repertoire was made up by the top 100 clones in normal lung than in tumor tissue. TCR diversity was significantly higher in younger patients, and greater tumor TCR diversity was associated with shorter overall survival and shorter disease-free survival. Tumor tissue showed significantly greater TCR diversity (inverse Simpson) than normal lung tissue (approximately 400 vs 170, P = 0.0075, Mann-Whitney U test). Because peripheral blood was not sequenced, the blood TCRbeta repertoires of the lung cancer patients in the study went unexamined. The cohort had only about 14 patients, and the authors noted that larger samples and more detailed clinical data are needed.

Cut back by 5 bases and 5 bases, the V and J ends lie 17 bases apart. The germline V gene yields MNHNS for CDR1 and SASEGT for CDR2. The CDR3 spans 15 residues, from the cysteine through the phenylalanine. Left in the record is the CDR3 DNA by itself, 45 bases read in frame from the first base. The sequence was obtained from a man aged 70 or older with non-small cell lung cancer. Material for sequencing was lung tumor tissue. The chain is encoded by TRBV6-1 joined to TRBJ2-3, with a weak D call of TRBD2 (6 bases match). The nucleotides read TGTGCCAGCAGTAGCGGAGCGAGGGAGGTAGATACGCAGTATTTT. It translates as CASSSGAREVDTQYF.